Here is one TCR beta chain with its context. The data were taken from a study of blood T cell repertoires in COVID-19. Study-level background: Acute-phase and convalescent COVID-19 samples originated in the United States, Italy and Spain. The cDNA or gDNA used as material had been derived from T cells, B-cell-depleted T cells, or PBMCs.

In germline, CDR1 is MNHNS, CDR2 SASEGT. This CDR3 is built from 13 residues. V was shortened by 3 bases and J by 3 bases, with 8 bases between the two germline ends. Original analysis: Estimated nucleated cell counts came from reference gene primer amplification. TCRdb's table, derived via immunoSEQ multiplex PCR, lists solely in-frame clones and lacks some. V and J calls and clone size are copied from that table; D and trimming were computed from the DNA. The table has 50,000 to 65,000 clones, 76% seen once. Sequencing was carried out using peripheral blood. The chain has TRBV6-1 and TRBJ1-1, with D perhaps TRBD1 (6 bases). The clonotype originates from a woman aged 50 to 60 with active or convalescent COVID-19. The CDR3 DNA sequence: TGTGCCAGCAGTGAGGGGGCGCACACTGAAGCTTTCTTT. Its protein is CASSEGAHTEAFF.